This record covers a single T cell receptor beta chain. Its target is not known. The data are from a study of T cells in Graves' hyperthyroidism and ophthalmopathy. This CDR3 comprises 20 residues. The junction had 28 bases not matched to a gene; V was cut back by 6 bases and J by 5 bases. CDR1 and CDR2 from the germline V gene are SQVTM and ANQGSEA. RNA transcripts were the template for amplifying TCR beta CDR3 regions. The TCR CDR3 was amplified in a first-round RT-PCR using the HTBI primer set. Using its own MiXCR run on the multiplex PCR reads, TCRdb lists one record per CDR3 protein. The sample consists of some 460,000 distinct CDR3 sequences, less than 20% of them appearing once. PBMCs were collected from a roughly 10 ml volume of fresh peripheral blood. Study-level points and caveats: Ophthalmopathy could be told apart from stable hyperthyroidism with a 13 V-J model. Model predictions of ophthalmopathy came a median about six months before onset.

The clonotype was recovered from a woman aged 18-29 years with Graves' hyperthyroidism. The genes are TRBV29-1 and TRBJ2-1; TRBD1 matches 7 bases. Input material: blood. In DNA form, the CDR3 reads TGCAGCGTGTTCGGGGCCCCCCCGCTACATCCAGGGGGACGCCACAATGAGCAGTTCTTC. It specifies CSVFGAPPLHPGGRHNEQFF.